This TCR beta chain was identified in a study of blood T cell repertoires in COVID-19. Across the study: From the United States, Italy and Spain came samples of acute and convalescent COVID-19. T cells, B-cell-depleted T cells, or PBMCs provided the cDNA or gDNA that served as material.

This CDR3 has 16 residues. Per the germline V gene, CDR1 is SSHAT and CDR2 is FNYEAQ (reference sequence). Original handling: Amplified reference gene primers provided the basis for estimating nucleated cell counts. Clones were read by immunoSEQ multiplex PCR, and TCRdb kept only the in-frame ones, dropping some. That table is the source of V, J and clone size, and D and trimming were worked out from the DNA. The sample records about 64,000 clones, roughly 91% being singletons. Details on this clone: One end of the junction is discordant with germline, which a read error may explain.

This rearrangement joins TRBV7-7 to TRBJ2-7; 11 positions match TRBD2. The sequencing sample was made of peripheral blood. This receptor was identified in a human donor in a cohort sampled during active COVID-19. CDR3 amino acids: CASSPYPGLADYEQYF. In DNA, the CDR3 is TGTGCTAGCAGCCCTTACCCGGGACTAGCGGACTACGAGCAGTACTTC.